This T cell receptor beta chain was profiled in a study of early T cells in non-severe SARS-CoV-2 infection. TCRdb re-derived calls from the 5' RACE reads in MiXCR, one entry per CDR3 protein. In the table there are fewer than 55,000 distinct CDR3 sequences, nearly 7.5% of which are singletons. CDR1 and CDR2 from the germline V gene are GTSNPN and SVGIG (reference sequence). The CDR3 is 15 residues long. V was trimmed by 0 bases and J by 4 bases, leaving 13 bases between them. General study findings and limits: VDJdb matching skewed toward anti-spike CD8 responses, missing private and CD4 specificities.

This clonotype was found many times. Its antigen remains unknown. V usage is TRBV30 and J usage is TRBJ1-5, with D perhaps TRBD1 (5 bases). The source material was whole blood. The receptor was isolated from an adult who was a healthcare worker with PCR-confirmed SARS-CoV-2 infection or an uninfected control (not recorded which). The chain's CDR3 is CAWSVGGAWNQPQHF. The CDR3 DNA follows: TGTGCCTGGAGTGTCGGCGGGGCATGGAATCAGCCCCAGCATTTT.